Following are 12 T cell receptor beta chains from one sample sequenced in a study of T cell responses to AZD1222 COVID-19 vaccine. Data came from immunoSEQ multiplex PCR; TCRdb stores just in-frame clones and leaves some out. The sample has around 160,000 clones; about 91% are singletons. The source material was peripheral blood, sampled 28 days after the second AZD1222 dose. The source of these receptors is an adult who received the AZD1222 COVID-19 vaccine.

This chain uses TRBV18 with TRBJ2-7; 8 bases fit TRBD1. Germline V gene sequence: CDR1 KGHSH, CDR2 LQKENI. The CDR3 sequence is 15 residues long. Trimming took 4 bases from V and 2 from J; bases not matched to a gene: 7. The CDR3 loop reads CASSRGQGRTYEQYF. The CDR3 bases are TGTGCCAGCTCACGTGGACAGGGTCGCACCTACGAGCAGTACTTC.

The chain employs TRBV3-1 (or the pseudogene TRBV3-2) and TRBJ1-1; the match to TRBD1 covers 8 bases. V lost 6 bases and J lost 1; bases outside the gene matches: 4. Germline V lookup: CDR1 LGHDT, CDR2 YNNKEL (reference sequence). The CDR3 has 14 amino acids. This CDR3 reads CASSLGQGNTEAFF. For the CDR3, the DNA is TGTGCCAGCAGTCTCGGACAGGGGAACACTGAAGCTTTCTTT.

The V and J genes are TRBV18 and TRBJ2-7; 7 bases match TRBD1. V gave up 11 bases and J gave up 6 bases; unmatched junction bases: 19. The CDR3 runs to 15 residues. CDR1 is KGHSH and CDR2 is LQKENI in the germline V gene. CDR3 DNA sequence: TGTGCCGCCACCCCCGACAGGGAACCCCATACCGAGCAGTACTTC. It is translated as CAATPDREPHTEQYF.

The chain couples TRBV10-3 to TRBJ2-1, with 9 bases identical to TRBD1. The CDR3 has 16 residues. V lost 2 bases, J lost 7 bases, and 9 bases stayed unmatched. Per germline, CDR1 ENHRY and CDR2 SYGVKD. The CDR3 region has the DNA TGTGCCATCAGTGAGACCACAGGGGGCGCGCGGAATGAGCAGTTCTTC. Translation gives CAISETTGGARNEQFF.

The rearrangement joins TRBV19 to TRBJ2-1, with a possible D match to TRBD2 (5 bases). Germline-derived CDR1 and CDR2 are LNHDA and SQIVND (reference sequence). V dropped 3 bases and J dropped 3 bases, with 18 bases sitting between them. This CDR3 comprises 17 residues. The CDR3 reads CASSISGRRLGYNEQFF. CDR3 coding DNA: TGTGCCAGTAGTATTTCGGGGAGAAGGTTAGGCTACAATGAGCAGTTCTTC.

V usage is TRBV3-1 (or the pseudogene TRBV3-2) and J usage is TRBJ2-1; no clear D gene. The CDR3 is made up of 12 amino acids. V shed 3 bases and J shed 10 bases, with 10 bases lying between them. Germline values: CDR1 LGHDT, CDR2 YNNKEL (reference sequence). CDR3 in DNA: TGTGCCAGCAGCCAGCGAGACCACGAGCAGTTCTTC. The encoded protein is CASSQRDHEQFF.

In nucleotides, the CDR3 is TGTGCCAGCAGCTCCCAGGGGGCAGGCACAGATACGCAGTATTTT. Amino acids: CASSSQGAGTDTQYF. The rearrangement links TRBV11-2 to TRBJ2-3; 8 bases map to TRBD1. Germline-derived CDR1 and CDR2 are SGHAT and FQNNGV. The ends lost 4 bases at V and 1 base at J; junction bases unmatched: 4. This CDR3 region has 15 residues.

The chain uses TRBV5-8 and TRBJ2-7; D gene ambiguous. The CDR3 spans 12 residues. V lost 6 bases, J lost 10 bases, and 17 bases lay in between. CDR1 is SGHTS, CDR2 YDEGEE, per germline. CDR3 in DNA: TGTGCCAGCAACCTTTTCGGCCGGCCACAGTACTTC. It codes for CASNLFGRPQYF.

The chain joins TRBV4-1 to TRBJ1-5; a weak D match, TRBD1 (5 bases). CDR1 is MGHRA and CDR2 is YSYEKL in the germline V gene. The V end lost 0 bases, the J end lost 4 bases, and 13 bases lay between the germline ends. The CDR3 sequence is 16 residues long. CDR3: CASSQEGRGGNQPQHF. The CDR3 DNA reads TGCGCCAGCAGCCAAGAAGGCCGGGGGGGAAATCAGCCCCAGCATTTT.

The chain joins TRBV19 to TRBJ1-1; no firm D call. The length of the CDR3 is 12 residues. The V gene lost 7 bases and the J gene lost 3 bases, with 9 bases spanning the gap. Germline values: CDR1 LNHDA, CDR2 SQIVND (reference sequence). For the CDR3, the DNA is TGTGCCAGTATCGTCGGGGACACTGAAGCTTTCTTT. Its protein is CASIVGDTEAFF. Drawing the rest from reference TRBV19 and TRBJ1-1, the complete variable domain is DGGITQSPKYLFRKEGQNVTLSCEQNLNHDAMYWYRQDPGQGLRLIYYSQIVNDFQKGDIAEGYSVSREKKESFPLTVTSAQKNPTAFYLCASIVGDTEAFFGQGTRLTVV.

V usage is TRBV19 and J usage is TRBJ1-1; D is undetermined. The CDR3 totals 16 residues. The ends were cut back, 1 base at V and 0 bases at J, with 12 bases in the middle. Germline CDR1 and CDR2: LNHDA and SQIVND (reference sequence). CDR3 bases: TGTGCCAGTAGTATAGGGGCCGGATACATGAACACTGAAGCTTTCTTT. Translation: CASSIGAGYMNTEAFF.

V is TRBV28 and J is TRBJ1-1, with D unresolved. Trimming cost V 3 bases and J 6 bases, with 5 bases left between them. The CDR3 runs to 11 residues. Germline CDR1 and CDR2: MDHEN and SYDVKM. Here the CDR3 reads CASSLASEAFF. In DNA, the CDR3 is TGTGCCAGCAGTTTGGCCTCTGAAGCTTTCTTT.